This T cell receptor (beta chain) came from a study of CXCR3-negative and CXCR3-positive naive CD8 T cells. 5' RACE that incorporated UMI labels was used to prepare the TRB cDNA libraries. For each CDR3 protein, TCRdb gives one entry from its re-call of the 5' RACE reads, without DNA. The sample includes over 35,000 distinct CDR3 sequences. A remark on this clonotype: What it binds is unknown.

General study findings and limits: Comparably high diversity was seen in both naive subsets, and much lower diversity in memory CD8+ cells. Naive CXCR3-negative cells resembled naive CXCR3-positive cells in TRBV-TRBJ usage; memory cells differed. The study found CXCR3 expression partially decreased after cryopreservation and ran most assays on fresh PBMCs.

The CDR3 runs 16 residues. Germline lookup yields CDR1 MDHEN and CDR2 SYDVKM. CD45RO-CCR7+CD27+CD95- characterized naive CD8+ T cells. V usage is TRBV28 and J usage is TRBJ2-3; there is no DNA to check the TCRdb D call of TRBD2. The sample was naive CXCR3- CD8+ T cells from blood. Subset defined: CD45RO-CCR7+CD27+CD95- naive CD8+ T cells lacking CXCR3 (TNR3-). This receptor was identified in a human donor in good health. Some clones in this sample may be carry-over from other donors' samples. The CDR3 loop is CASSLAMTSGADTQYF.